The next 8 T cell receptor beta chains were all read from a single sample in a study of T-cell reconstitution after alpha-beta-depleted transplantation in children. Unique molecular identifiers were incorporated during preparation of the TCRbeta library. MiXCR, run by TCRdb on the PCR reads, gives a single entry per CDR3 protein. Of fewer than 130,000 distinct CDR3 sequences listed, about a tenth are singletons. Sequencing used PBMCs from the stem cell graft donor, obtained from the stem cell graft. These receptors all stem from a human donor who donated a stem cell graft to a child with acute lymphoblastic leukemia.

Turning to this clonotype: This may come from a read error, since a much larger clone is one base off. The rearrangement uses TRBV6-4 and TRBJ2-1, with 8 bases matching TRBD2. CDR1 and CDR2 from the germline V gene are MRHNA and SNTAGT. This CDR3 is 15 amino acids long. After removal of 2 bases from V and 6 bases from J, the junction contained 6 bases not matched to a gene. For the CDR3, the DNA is TGTGCCAGCAGTGACGTGCGGGGGGTCCCCAATGAGCAGTTCTTC. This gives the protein CASSDVRGVPNEQFF.

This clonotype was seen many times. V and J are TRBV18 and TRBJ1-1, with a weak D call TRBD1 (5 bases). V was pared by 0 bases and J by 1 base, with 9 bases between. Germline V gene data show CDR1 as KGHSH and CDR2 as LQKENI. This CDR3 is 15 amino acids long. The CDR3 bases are TGTGCCAGCTCACCACCCGGGACGGGGAACACTGAAGCTTTCTTT. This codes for CASSPPGTGNTEAFF.

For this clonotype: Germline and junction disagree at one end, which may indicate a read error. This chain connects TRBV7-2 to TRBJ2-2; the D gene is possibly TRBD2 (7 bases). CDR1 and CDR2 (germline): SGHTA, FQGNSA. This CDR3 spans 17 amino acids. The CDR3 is CASSLRVGGANTGDLFF. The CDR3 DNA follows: TGTGCCAGCAGCTTAAGGGTTGGGGGGGCGAACACCGGGGACCTGTTTTTT.

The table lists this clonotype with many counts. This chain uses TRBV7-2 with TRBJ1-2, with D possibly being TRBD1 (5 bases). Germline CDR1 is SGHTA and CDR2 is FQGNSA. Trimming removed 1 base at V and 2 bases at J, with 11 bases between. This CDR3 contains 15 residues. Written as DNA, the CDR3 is TGTGCCAGCAGCTTAGTTGCAGGGCCGAACTATGGCTACACCTTC. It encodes CASSLVAGPNYGYTF.

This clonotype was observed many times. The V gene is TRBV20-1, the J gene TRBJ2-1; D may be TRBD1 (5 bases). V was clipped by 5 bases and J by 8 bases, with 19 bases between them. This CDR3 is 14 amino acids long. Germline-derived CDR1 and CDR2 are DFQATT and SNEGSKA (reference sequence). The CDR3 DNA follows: TGCAGTGCTGCCCAGGGTGGGCGAATCCATGAGCAGTTCTTC. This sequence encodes CSAAQGGRIHEQFF.

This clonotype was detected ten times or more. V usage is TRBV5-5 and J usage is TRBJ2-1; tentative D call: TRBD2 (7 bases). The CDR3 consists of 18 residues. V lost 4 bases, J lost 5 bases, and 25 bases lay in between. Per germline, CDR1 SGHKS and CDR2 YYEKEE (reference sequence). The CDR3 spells CASSSRSGGLFTNNEQFF. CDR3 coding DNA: TGTGCCAGCAGCAGCCGCTCCGGGGGGCTTTTTACGAACAATGAGCAGTTCTTC.

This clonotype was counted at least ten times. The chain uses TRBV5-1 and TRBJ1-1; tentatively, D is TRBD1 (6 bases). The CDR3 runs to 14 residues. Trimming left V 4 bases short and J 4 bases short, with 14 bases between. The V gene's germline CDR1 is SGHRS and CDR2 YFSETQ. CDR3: CASSVGQTRTEAFF. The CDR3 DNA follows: TGCGCCAGCAGCGTCGGACAGACGCGCACTGAAGCTTTCTTT.

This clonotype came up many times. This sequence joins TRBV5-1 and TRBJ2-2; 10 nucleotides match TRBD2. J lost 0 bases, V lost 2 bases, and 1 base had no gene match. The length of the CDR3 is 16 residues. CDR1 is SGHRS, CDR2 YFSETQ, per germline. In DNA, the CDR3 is TGCGCCAGCAGCTTTACTAGCGGGACGAACACCGGGGAGCTGTTTTTT. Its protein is CASSFTSGTNTGELFF. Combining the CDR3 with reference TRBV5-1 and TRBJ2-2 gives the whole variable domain KAGVTQTPRYLIKTRGQQVTLSCSPISGHRSVSWYQQTPGQGLQFLFEYFSETQRNKGNFPGRFSGRQFSNSRSEMNVSTLELGDSALYLCASSFTSGTNTGELFFGEGSRLTVL.